This entry lists 31 T cell receptor beta chains sequenced from one sample in a study of blood T cell repertoires in COVID-19. The repertoire was sequenced with immunoSEQ multiplex PCR; TCRdb's copy has only in-frame clones and lacks some. Of about 140,000 clones in the sample, approximately 87% were seen once. The sample taken for sequencing was PBMCs or T cells enriched from blood (not recorded which). Every receptor here comes from a man in his fifties in a cohort exposed to, infected with or recovered from COVID-19 (not recorded which).

The chain links TRBV11-2 to TRBJ2-2, with 8 bases aligning to TRBD2. Germline lookup yields CDR1 SGHAT and CDR2 FQNNGV. After removal of 7 bases from V and 6 bases from J, the junction contained 10 bases not matched to a gene. This CDR3 contains 15 residues. The DNA of the CDR3 is TGTGCCAGCACCCCCGGGGGGGAATGGTCCGGGGAGCTGTTTTTT. Translation: CASTPGGEWSGELFF.

The V and J genes are TRBV29-1 and TRBJ2-7; 12 bases agree with TRBD1. After removal of 6 bases from V and 7 bases from J, the junction contained 7 bases not matched to a gene. This CDR3 has 13 amino acids. Germline V lookup: CDR1 SQVTM, CDR2 ANQGSEA. CDR3 residues: CSVGQGAPGEQYF. The CDR3 DNA sequence: TGCAGCGTGGGACAGGGGGCGCCGGGAGAGCAGTACTTC.

The V call is TRBV7-8, the J call TRBJ1-2; no reliable D call. Germline lookup yields CDR1 SGHVS and CDR2 FQNEAQ. Deletions cut 5 bases from V and 2 bases from J, with 9 bases between. This CDR3 contains 13 residues. The chain's CDR3 is CASSRGVNYGYTF. As DNA, the CDR3 is TGTGCCAGCAGCCGCGGAGTGAACTATGGCTACACCTTC.

The CDR3, as DNA: TGTGCCAGCAGCGCTCCCAGTCAGGGACAAGGACAAGAGACCCAGTACTTC. It codes for CASSAPSQGQGQETQYF. The V call is TRBV7-8, the J call TRBJ2-5, with D possibly TRBD1 on 6 matching bases. The CDR3 covers 17 residues. V was pared by 5 bases and J by 2 bases, with 21 bases between. Germline V gene data show CDR1 as SGHVS and CDR2 as FQNEAQ.

The gene calls are TRBV29-1 and TRBJ1-3; D perhaps matches TRBD1 (5 bases). From germline, CDR1 is SQVTM and CDR2 ANQGSEA. CDR3 length equals 13 residues. With 6 bases removed from V and 1 base from J, the gap between germline ends came to 10 bases. The CDR3, as DNA: TGCAGCGTGCAGGGTCAATCTGGAAACACCATATATTTT. It yields the protein CSVQGQSGNTIYF. Full variable domain (missing parts from reference TRBV29-1 and TRBJ1-3): SAVISQKPSRDICQRGTSLTIQCQVDSQVTMMFWYRQQPGQSLTLIATANQGSEATYESGFVIDKFPISRPNLTFSTLTVSNMSPEDSSIYLCSVQGQSGNTIYFGEGSWLTVV.

This clone was seen a handful of times. The chain joins TRBV10-3 to TRBJ1-2, with 8 bases lining up with TRBD1. The CDR3 length is 14 residues. With 7 bases clipped from V and 3 bases from J, the junction kept 7 bases outside the gene matches. Germline CDR1 and CDR2: ENHRY and SYGVKD. The CDR3 DNA reads as TGTGCCATCAATTCATTACAGGGGGACTATGGCTACACCTTC. It translates to CAINSLQGDYGYTF.

This clone occurred once. The V gene is TRBV10-3, the J gene TRBJ1-2; 9 positions match TRBD1. Germline V gene data show CDR1 as ENHRY and CDR2 as SYGVKD. The junction had 9 bases not matched to a gene; V was cut back by 8 bases and J by 2 bases. This CDR3 has 15 residues. CDR3 sequence reads: CAIYIPDRGNYGYTF. Written as DNA, the CDR3 is TGTGCCATCTACATCCCGGACAGGGGAAACTATGGCTACACCTTC.

Only one count was recorded for this clone. The chain carries TRBV19 and TRBJ2-1, with TRBD2 identical over 10 bases. The CDR3 has 15 amino acids. Germline V lookup: CDR1 LNHDA, CDR2 SQIVND (reference sequence). Losses at the gene ends were 1 base for V and 3 bases for J; bases not matched to a gene: 0. CDR3 region: CASSIGTSGYNEQFF. The CDR3 DNA reads as TGTGCCAGTAGTATAGGGACTAGCGGCTACAATGAGCAGTTCTTC.

The chain is built from TRBV6-4 and TRBJ2-7, with a weak D call TRBD1 (5 bases). This CDR3 has 13 residues. The V and J ends lost 3 bases and 1 base respectively, with 7 bases between them. CDR1 is MRHNA, CDR2 SNTAGT, per germline. In DNA form, the CDR3 reads TGTGCCAGCAGTGAAGGGGAATCCTACGAGCAGTACTTC. Translated, it gives CASSEGESYEQYF.

The chain recombines TRBV2 with TRBJ2-2; 7 positions match TRBD2. The length of the CDR3 is 14 residues. Germline values: CDR1 SNHLY, CDR2 FYNNEI. The ends lost 11 bases at V and 4 bases at J; junction bases unmatched: 10. CDR3 region: CAATGGVGTGELFF. In DNA, the CDR3 is TGTGCCGCCACGGGGGGAGTCGGCACCGGGGAGCTGTTTTTT.

This clone occurred once. The gene calls are TRBV19 and TRBJ1-1, with no clear D. The CDR3 is 13 amino acids. The V end lost 3 bases, the J end lost 3 bases, and 8 bases lay between the germline ends. Germline CDR1 LNHDA, CDR2 SQIVND (reference sequence). CDR3 region: CASSMKRDTEAFF. The CDR3 nucleotides read TGTGCCAGTAGTATGAAGCGGGACACTGAAGCTTTCTTT.

The rearrangement joins TRBV27 to TRBJ2-5, with 7 bases matching TRBD1. Germline lookup yields CDR1 MNHEY and CDR2 SMNVEV (reference sequence). This CDR3 region has 17 residues. Trimming took 3 bases from V and 0 from J; bases not matched to a gene: 10. The CDR3 protein is CASSFSTGQTYQETQYF. The CDR3 region has the DNA TGTGCCAGCAGTTTTTCTACGGGACAGACTTACCAAGAGACCCAGTACTTC.

The rearrangement uses TRBV11-2 and TRBJ1-2, with D tentatively TRBD1 (6 bases). Germline CDR1 reads SGHAT; CDR2 reads FQNNGV. The germline V and J ends were trimmed by 2 bases and 0 bases, with 10 bases remaining between them. The CDR3 length is 15 residues. CDR3 sequence reads: CASSLTGPPNYGYTF. The CDR3, as DNA: TGTGCCAGCAGCTTAACAGGGCCTCCTAACTATGGCTACACCTTC.

Only one count was recorded for this clone. This chain uses TRBV24-1 with TRBJ1-5; 7 bases align to TRBD1. CDR3 length equals 13 residues. Losses at the gene ends were 7 bases for V and 2 bases for J; bases not matched to a gene: 1. Germline loops: CDR1 KGHDR, CDR2 SFDVKD. The CDR3 DNA follows: TGTGCCACCAGCCAGGGGGGCAATCAGCCCCAGCATTTT. This gives the protein CATSQGGNQPQHF.

The chain recombines TRBV11-2 with TRBJ2-5, with 8 nucleotides matching TRBD2. V lost 6 bases and J lost 2; bases outside the gene matches: 8. This CDR3 contains 15 residues. Germline CDR1 SGHAT, CDR2 FQNNGV. CDR3 residues: CASSSGTSGQETQYF. The CDR3 DNA sequence: TGTGCCAGCAGTTCGGGAACTAGCGGACAAGAGACCCAGTACTTC.

This chain joins TRBV7-2 and TRBJ2-7; D remains ambiguous. Germline V gene data show CDR1 as SGHTA and CDR2 as FQGNSA. V was trimmed by 5 bases and J by 0 bases, leaving 2 bases between them. The CDR3 loop spans 11 amino acids. CDR3 in amino acids: CASSHSYEQYF. DNA of the CDR3: TGTGCCAGCAGCCACTCCTACGAGCAGTACTTC.

V and J are TRBV11-2 and TRBJ1-2, with D perhaps matching TRBD1 (6 bases). V gave up 5 bases and J gave up 7 bases, with 14 bases separating them. Germline-derived CDR1 and CDR2 are SGHAT and FQNNGV. The CDR3 consists of 13 residues. The CDR3 DNA is TGTGCCAGCAGCCCGACCGGACAGCGTGGCTACACCTTC. Amino acid sequence: CASSPTGQRGYTF. The full variable domain, completed using reference TRBV11-2 and TRBJ1-2, is EAGVAQSPRYKIIEKRQSVAFWCNPISGHATLYWYQQILGQGPKLLIQFQNNGVVDDSQLPKDRFSAERLKGVDSTLKIQPAKLEDSAVYLCASSPTGQRGYTFGSGTRLTVV.

The CDR3 spells CASTPVGATGELFF. CDR3 DNA: TGTGCCAGCACCCCGGTGGGGGCCACCGGGGAGCTGTTTTTT. The V call is TRBV7-3, the J call TRBJ2-2, with D maybe TRBD1 (6 bases). Germline CDR1 and CDR2: SGHTA and FQGTGA. The CDR3 totals 14 residues. V gave up 7 bases and J gave up 4 bases, with 13 bases separating them.

The chain combines TRBV2 with TRBJ1-2; perhaps TRBD1 as D (6 bases). This CDR3 comprises 14 residues. The ends were cut back, 4 bases at V and 4 bases at J, with 13 bases in the middle. The V gene's germline CDR1 is SNHLY and CDR2 FYNNEI. DNA for the CDR3: TGTGCCAGCAGTGTAAGGCCGGACAGCTATGGCTACACCTTC. Translated: CASSVRPDSYGYTF.

This clone was detected only a few times. V usage is TRBV5-1 and J usage is TRBJ2-3; no reliable D call. The V gene lost 0 bases and the J gene lost 0 bases, with 17 bases spanning the gap. The CDR3 is 18 residues long. The germline gives CDR1 SGHRS, CDR2 YFSETQ. CDR3 loop: CASSLAVRYGASTDTQYF. DNA of the CDR3: TGCGCCAGCAGCTTGGCGGTCCGCTACGGAGCTAGCACAGATACGCAGTATTTT.

V is TRBV30 and J is TRBJ2-7, with D possibly being TRBD2 (6 bases). The CDR3 runs 14 residues. Germline values: CDR1 GTSNPN, CDR2 SVGIG (reference sequence). The V and J ends lost 2 bases and 2 bases respectively, with 13 bases between them. Written as DNA, the CDR3 is TGTGCCTGGAGTAGTACCGGGGGAGCCTACGAGCAGTACTTC. This gives the protein CAWSSTGGAYEQYF.

The chain employs TRBV3-1 (or the pseudogene TRBV3-2) and TRBJ1-2; 8 nucleotides agree with TRBD1. The junction had 4 bases not matched to a gene; V was cut back by 5 bases and J by 5 bases. From germline, CDR1 is LGHDT and CDR2 YNNKEL (reference sequence). The CDR3 runs to 13 residues. In DNA, the CDR3 is TGTGCCAGCAGCGCACGACAGGGGTATGGCTACACCTTC. Amino acids: CASSARQGYGYTF.

The CDR3, as DNA: TGTGCCAGCATTTTAGGACAGGGGGCGGGTCAGCCCCAGCATTTT. Translation gives CASILGQGAGQPQHF. The chain carries TRBV6-5 and TRBJ1-5; 11 nucleotides align to TRBD1. Trimming at V came to 7 bases and at J to 6 bases, leaving 8 bases not matched to a gene. The CDR3 length is 15 residues. CDR1 is MNHEY, CDR2 SVGAGI, per germline.

This clone is judged medium-sized (0.01 to 0.1%). This chain connects TRBV3-1 (or the pseudogene TRBV3-2) to TRBJ2-4; D remains ambiguous. This CDR3 has 16 residues. Looked up from germline, CDR1 is LGHDT and CDR2 is YNNKEL (reference sequence). V was pared by 0 bases and J by 5 bases, with 14 bases between. CDR3 bases: TGTGCCAGCAGCCAAGATCTCGGTCTTACCCAAAACATTCAGTACTTC. It yields the protein CASSQDLGLTQNIQYF.

V is TRBV13 and J is TRBJ2-7; a possible D gene is TRBD2 (6 bases). CDR3 size: 15 residues. V gave up 2 bases and J gave up 1 base, with 12 bases separating them. From germline, CDR1 is PRHDT and CDR2 FYEKMQ (reference sequence). The CDR3 DNA reads as TGTGCCAGCAGCTTAATGGAGGGGCTTTCCTACGAGCAGTACTTC. Translating it yields CASSLMEGLSYEQYF.

This chain connects TRBV3-1 (or the pseudogene TRBV3-2) to TRBJ2-3; D is unclear. Germline V CDR1 and CDR2: LGHDT, YNNKEL (reference sequence). V shed 0 bases and J shed 10 bases, with 8 bases lying between them. The CDR3 has 12 amino acids. CDR3 DNA: TGTGCCAGCAGCCAAGAACGGGTCGCGCAGTATTTT. Protein: CASSQERVAQYF.

V and J are TRBV19 and TRBJ2-1; tentatively, D is TRBD2 (5 bases). Trimming shortened V by 3 bases and J by 5 bases, and 14 bases separated the two germline ends. Germline CDR1 is LNHDA and CDR2 is SQIVND (reference sequence). CDR3 size: 15 residues. CDR3: CASSIQDFQNNEQFF. Written as DNA, the CDR3 is TGTGCCAGTAGTATCCAGGACTTCCAAAACAATGAGCAGTTCTTC. The full variable domain, with the rest looked up from reference TRBV19 and TRBJ2-1, is DGGITQSPKYLFRKEGQNVTLSCEQNLNHDAMYWYRQDPGQGLRLIYYSQIVNDFQKGDIAEGYSVSREKKESFPLTVTSAQKNPTAFYLCASSIQDFQNNEQFFGPGTRLTVL.

J is TRBJ1-1 and V is TRBV12-5; D possibly corresponds to TRBD1 (5 bases). Germline V gives CDR1 LGHNT, CDR2 FRNRAP. The CDR3 spans 14 residues. The V gene lost 3 bases and the J gene lost 2 bases, with 10 bases spanning the gap. The CDR3 nucleotides are TGTGCTAGTGGTTTACTGGGGGGAAACACTGAAGCTTTCTTT. Its translation: CASGLLGGNTEAFF.

The chain has TRBV6-6 and TRBJ2-7; 9 positions match TRBD1. This CDR3 is built from 17 residues. CDR1 and CDR2 from the germline V gene are MNHNY and SVGAGI (reference sequence). The V and J ends lost 5 bases and 5 bases, in that order; junction bases with no gene match: 16. CDR3 amino acids: CASSRSSTGGASNEQYF. The CDR3 nucleotides read TGTGCCAGCAGTCGCTCCTCAACAGGGGGCGCTTCAAACGAGCAGTACTTC.

The V call is TRBV10-1, the J call TRBJ2-3; the D is unclear. CDR1 is WNHNN, CDR2 SYGVQD, per germline (reference sequence). The CDR3 has 13 amino acids. V was pared by 2 bases and J by 8 bases, with 11 bases between. The CDR3 loop reads CASSERSTGTQYF. DNA of the CDR3: TGCGCCAGCAGTGAGAGATCCACCGGTACGCAGTATTTT.

This clone was seen more than once but under ten times. The chain uses TRBV7-9 and TRBJ2-7; 9 bases line up with TRBD2. This CDR3 has 14 amino acids. Germline lookup yields CDR1 SEHNR and CDR2 FQNEAQ (reference sequence). After removal of 8 bases from V and 5 bases from J, the junction contained 10 bases not matched to a gene. CDR3 nucleotide sequence: TGTGCCAGCCGGACCGGGACTAGCCCCCACGAGCAGTACTTC. Protein sequence: CASRTGTSPHEQYF.